This T cell receptor beta chain was sequenced for a study of blood T cell repertoires in COVID-19. As for the study in general: PBMCs, B-cell-depleted T cells, or T cells were the source of the cDNA or gDNA that made up the material.

Original methodology: Amplification from reference gene primers served as the basis for estimated nucleated cell counts. Profiled with immunoSEQ multiplex PCR; TCRdb holds only in-frame clones, not every one. The DNA gave D and trimming, while V, J and clone size come from that table. The sample includes some 280,000 clones, 75% to 90% of them seen just once. The CDR3 runs to 16 residues. CDR1 SGHAT and CDR2 FQNNGV come from the germline V gene. Trimming at V came to 1 base and at J to 2 bases, leaving 6 bases not matched to a gene. V usage is TRBV11-2 and J usage is TRBJ2-3; TRBD2 matches 7 bases. Sequences were obtained from peripheral blood. This receptor was obtained from a woman aged 35 to 49 who had recovered from COVID-19. The DNA of the CDR3 is TGTGCCAGCAGCTTAGGAGTTGCGGGAGTCACAGATACGCAGTATTTT. Its protein product is CASSLGVAGVTDTQYF.